The clone carrying this T cell receptor beta chain was seen a few times. Its antigen is unknown. This sample stems from a study of cytomegalovirus exposure and HLA in healthy donors. V shed 5 bases, J shed 5 bases, and the junction held 8 bases outside the gene matches. In germline, CDR1 is SGHDT, CDR2 YYEEEE. CDR3 size: 14 residues. The PCR had 60 Vbeta and 13 Jbeta primers. This table comes from immunoSEQ multiplex PCR, and its TCRdb copy is limited to in-frame clones, with some not included. The repertoire holds 60,000 or so clones, with roughly 80% as singletons. Study-level results: HLA restriction was apparent for most CMV-associated TCR beta chains in a later analysis.

The chain is built from TRBV5-6 and TRBJ2-5, with 8 nucleotides matching TRBD1. The sample taken for sequencing was PBMCs. This receptor was taken from a woman in her thirties or forties in good health and CMV-seropositive. In nucleotides, the CDR3 is TGTGCCAGCAGTTATGGGACAGGCGAGGAGACCCAGTACTTC. Its protein product is CASSYGTGEETQYF.